Listed here are 12 T cell receptor beta chains from one sample, sequenced in a study of T cell responses to AZD1222 COVID-19 vaccine (dated by TCRdb to the early 2020s). Library preparation was by the immunoSEQ multiplex PCR assay. Here the immuneACCESS table is served through TCRdb, limited to in-frame sequences with V and J called. Missing clones are a known gap in these copies; in checked studies unresolved V genes cover under half, and the rest lacks a known reason. The sample table contains approximately 110,000 clones; only one count was recorded for 85% to 90% of them. The ten largest clones represent 2.5% of the sample. The time point label here, explained by the study, means: baseline before first vaccination. The material sequenced was peripheral blood, taken on day 0 of AZD1222 vaccination. The receptors shown here come from an adult in good health.

The chain uses TRBV3-1 (or the pseudogene TRBV3-2) and TRBJ2-7; 7 bases agree with TRBD2. CDR1 is LGHDT and CDR2 is YNNKEL in the germline V gene (reference sequence). This CDR3 region has 13 residues. V lost 4 bases to trimming and J lost 7 bases; unmatched junction nucleotides: 7. For the CDR3, the DNA is TGTGCCAGCAGCCTCCAGCGGGATGGGGAGCAGTACTTC. It translates to CASSLQRDGEQYF.

The chain has TRBV3-1 (or the pseudogene TRBV3-2) and TRBJ2-4; 11 nucleotides align to TRBD1. Germline V gives CDR1 LGHDT, CDR2 YNNKEL (reference sequence). Trimming took 0 bases from V and 3 from J; bases not matched to a gene: 4. The CDR3 spans 17 residues. The CDR3 DNA follows: TGTGCCAGCAGCCAAGATCTGGGACAGGGGGGCAAAAACATTCAGTACTTC. Translated, it gives CASSQDLGQGGKNIQYF.

This clone was observed once. The gene calls are TRBV6-5 and TRBJ1-2; D not certain. In germline, CDR1 is MNHEY, CDR2 SVGAGI. The ends were cut back, 0 bases at V and 8 bases at J, with 13 bases in the middle. The CDR3 consists of 14 residues. CDR3 residues: CASSYSYRIEGYTF. CDR3 sequence (DNA): TGTGCCAGCAGTTACTCCTACCGGATCGAAGGCTACACCTTC.

V gene TRBV28 combines with J gene TRBJ2-5; weak D call: TRBD1 (5 bases). The CDR3 runs to 16 residues. Germline CDR1 MDHEN, CDR2 SYDVKM. Between the trimmed V and J ends, which lost 4 bases and 2 bases, there was a span of 17 bases. CDR3 sequence reads: CASSSSKGSSQETQYF. The CDR3 bases are TGTGCCAGCAGTTCATCAAAGGGGTCCAGTCAAGAGACCCAGTACTTC.

This chain connects TRBV7-6 to TRBJ1-1, with D uncertain. The CDR3 is 15 residues long. Per germline, CDR1 SGHVS and CDR2 FNYEAQ. Trimming took off 4 bases at V and 0 bases at J, with 12 bases between the two ends. The CDR3 reads CASSSYDGLNTEAFF. The CDR3 DNA follows: TGTGCCAGCAGCTCCTACGACGGATTGAACACTGAAGCTTTCTTT.

The genes are TRBV6-5 and TRBJ2-7, with 8 nucleotides matching TRBD2. This CDR3 comprises 14 residues. Trimming took 5 bases from V and 5 from J; bases not matched to a gene: 8. Germline CDR1 reads MNHEY; CDR2 reads SVGAGI. CDR3 coding DNA: TGTGCCAGCAGTCCTGGGACTAGTAGAAACGAGCAGTACTTC. Amino acid sequence: CASSPGTSRNEQYF.

The chain joins TRBV14 to TRBJ2-3; 7 bases map to TRBD2. CDR3 length equals 16 residues. The germline CDR1 and CDR2 sequences are SGHDN and FVKESK. J gave up 2 bases and V 1 base, and 6 bases lay outside the gene matches. The CDR3 DNA reads as TGTGCCAGCAGCCAAGGCCTAGCGGTTAACACAGATACGCAGTATTTT. Residues: CASSQGLAVNTDTQYF.

This chain links TRBV7-9 with TRBJ2-5, with D possibly matching TRBD1 (6 bases). V dropped 4 bases and J dropped 1 base, with 10 bases sitting between them. Germline lookup yields CDR1 SEHNR and CDR2 FQNEAQ (reference sequence). The length of the CDR3 is 14 residues. The CDR3 DNA reads as TGTGCCAGCAGCTCGACAGGAATCCAAGAGACCCAGTACTTC. It translates to CASSSTGIQETQYF.

The V and J genes are TRBV7-8 and TRBJ2-1; D tentatively fits TRBD1 or TRBD2 (5 bases each). The length of the CDR3 is 17 residues. CDR1 is SGHVS, CDR2 FQNEAQ, per germline. Trimming took off 5 bases at V and 6 bases at J, with 23 bases between the two ends. This chain's CDR3 is CASSPYGATLPTNEQFF. CDR3 coding DNA: TGTGCCAGCAGCCCCTACGGGGCCACTCTCCCTACCAATGAGCAGTTCTTC.

The V gene is TRBV11-3, the J gene TRBJ2-3; 7 positions match TRBD1. Germline V lookup: CDR1 SGHNT, CDR2 YENEEA. The CDR3 is 17 amino acids. V trimming: 3 bases; J trimming: 4 bases; junction bases outside the gene matches: 13. CDR3 nucleotides: TGTGCCAGCAGCTTTACGAGAACAGGGGTTGGGGCAGATACGCAGTATTTT. Translation: CASSFTRTGVGADTQYF.

This chain links TRBV5-1 with TRBJ2-3, with TRBD2 identical over 12 bases. The trim removed 4 bases at V and 2 bases at J, leaving 14 bases unmatched. The CDR3 is 19 amino acids. Germline CDR1 and CDR2: SGHRS and YFSETQ. CDR3 sequence (DNA): TGCGCCAGCAGCAGTACCGGGACTAGCGGGCCATTTCCCACAGATACGCAGTATTTT. It codes for CASSSTGTSGPFPTDTQYF.

The rearrangement links TRBV28 to TRBJ2-7, with TRBD1 matching 9 bases. Germline V gives CDR1 MDHEN, CDR2 SYDVKM. The CDR3 has 17 residues. V was pared by 6 bases and J by 2 bases, with 14 bases of the junction left unmatched. In nucleotides, the CDR3 is TGTGCCAGCAGCCGCAATAGCTGGGACAGGGACACCTACGAGCAGTACTTC. It codes for CASSRNSWDRDTYEQYF. Supplemented by reference TRBV28 and TRBJ2-7, the full variable domain reads DVKVTQSSRYLVKRTGEKVFLECVQDMDHENMFWYRQDPGLGLRLIYFSYDVKMKEKGDIPEGYSVSREKKERFSLILESASTNQTSMYLCASSRNSWDRDTYEQYFGPGTRLTVT.